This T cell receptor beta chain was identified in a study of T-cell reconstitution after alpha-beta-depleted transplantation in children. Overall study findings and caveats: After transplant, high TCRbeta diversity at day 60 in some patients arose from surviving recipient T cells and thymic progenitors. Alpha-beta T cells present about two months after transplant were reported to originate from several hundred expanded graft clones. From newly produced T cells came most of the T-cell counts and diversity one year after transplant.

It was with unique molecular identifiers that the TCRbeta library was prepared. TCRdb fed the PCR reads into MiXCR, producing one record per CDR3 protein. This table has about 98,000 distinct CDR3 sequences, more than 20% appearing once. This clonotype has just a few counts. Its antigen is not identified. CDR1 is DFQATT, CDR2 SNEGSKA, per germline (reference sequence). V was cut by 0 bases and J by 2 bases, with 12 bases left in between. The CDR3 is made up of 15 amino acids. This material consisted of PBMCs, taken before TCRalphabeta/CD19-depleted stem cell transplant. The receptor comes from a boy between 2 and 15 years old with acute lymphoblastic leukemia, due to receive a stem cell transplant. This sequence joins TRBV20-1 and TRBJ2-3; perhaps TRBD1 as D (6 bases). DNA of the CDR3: TGCAGTGCTAGAGATCTCAGGGGCACCACAGATACGCAGTATTTT. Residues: CSARDLRGTTDTQYF.